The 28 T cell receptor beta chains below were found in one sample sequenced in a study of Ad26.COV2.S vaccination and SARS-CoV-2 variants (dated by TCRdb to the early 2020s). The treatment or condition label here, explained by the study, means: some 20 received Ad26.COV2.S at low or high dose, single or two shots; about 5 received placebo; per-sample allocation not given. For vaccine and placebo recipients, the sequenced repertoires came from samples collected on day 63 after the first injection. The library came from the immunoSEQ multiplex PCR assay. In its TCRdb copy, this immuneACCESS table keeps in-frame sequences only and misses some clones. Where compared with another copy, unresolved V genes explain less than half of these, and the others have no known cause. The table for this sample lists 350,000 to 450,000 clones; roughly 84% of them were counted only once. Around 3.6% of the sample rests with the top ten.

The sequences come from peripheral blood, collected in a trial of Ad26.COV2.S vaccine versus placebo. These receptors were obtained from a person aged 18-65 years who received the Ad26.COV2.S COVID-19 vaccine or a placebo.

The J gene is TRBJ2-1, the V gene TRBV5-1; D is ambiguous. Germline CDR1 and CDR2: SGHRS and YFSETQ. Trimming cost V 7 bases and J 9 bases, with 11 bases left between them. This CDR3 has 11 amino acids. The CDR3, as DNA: TGCGCCAGCGGTGAGGCGCTTGAGCAGTTCTTC. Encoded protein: CASGEALEQFF.

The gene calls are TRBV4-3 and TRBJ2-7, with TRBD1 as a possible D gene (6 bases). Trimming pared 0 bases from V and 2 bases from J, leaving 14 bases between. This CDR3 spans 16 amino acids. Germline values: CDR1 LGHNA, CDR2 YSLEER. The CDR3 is CASSQEVWQGTYEQYF. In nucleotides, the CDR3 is TGCGCCAGCAGCCAAGAGGTCTGGCAGGGGACCTACGAGCAGTACTTC.

This chain's CDR3 is CASSYSPGVGQPQHF. The CDR3 DNA reads as TGTGCCAGCAGTTACTCTCCAGGGGTGGGTCAGCCCCAGCATTTT. The genes are TRBV6-2 or TRBV6-3 and TRBJ1-5; weak D call: TRBD1 (6 bases). The germline V and J ends were trimmed by 0 bases and 6 bases, with 12 bases remaining between them. Germline-derived CDR1 and CDR2 are MNHEY and SVGEGT. The CDR3 contains 15 residues.

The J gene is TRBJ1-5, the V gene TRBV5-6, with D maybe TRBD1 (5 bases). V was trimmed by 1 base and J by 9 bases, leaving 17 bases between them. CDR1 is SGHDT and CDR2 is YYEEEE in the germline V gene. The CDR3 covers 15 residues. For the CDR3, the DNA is TGTGCCAGCAGCTTGAGGGGCAGCTCCGTTCGGCCCCAGCATTTT. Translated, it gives CASSLRGSSVRPQHF.

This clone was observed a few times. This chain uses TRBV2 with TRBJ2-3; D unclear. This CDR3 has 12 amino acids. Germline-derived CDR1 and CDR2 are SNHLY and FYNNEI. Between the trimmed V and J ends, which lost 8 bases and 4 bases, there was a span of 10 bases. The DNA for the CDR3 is TGTGCCAGCCTGACGATGGCAGATACGCAGTATTTT. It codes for CASLTMADTQYF.

The CDR3 loop reads CATSQTGNYGYTF. As DNA, the CDR3 is TGTGCCACCTCGCAAACAGGGAACTATGGCTACACCTTC. The J gene is TRBJ1-2, the V gene TRBV6-6, with TRBD1 as a possible D gene (6 bases). CDR1 and CDR2 from the germline V gene are MNHNY and SVGAGI (reference sequence). This CDR3 contains 13 residues. V lost 10 bases to trimming and J lost 2 bases, with 14 bases between them.

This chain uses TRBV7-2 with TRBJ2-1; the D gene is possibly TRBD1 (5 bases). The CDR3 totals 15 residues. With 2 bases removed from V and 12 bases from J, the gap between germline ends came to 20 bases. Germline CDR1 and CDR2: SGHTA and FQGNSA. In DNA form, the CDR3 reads TGTGCCAGCAGCTTAAACAGGCCTGTCGTCTTAGGGCAGTTCTTC. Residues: CASSLNRPVVLGQFF.

CDR3 coding DNA: TGCGCCAGCAGCCCCTTATCGGCGGCAACTAATGAAAAACTGTTTTTT. Amino acid sequence: CASSPLSAATNEKLFF. This chain uses TRBV4-3 with TRBJ1-4; D is ambiguous. This CDR3 spans 16 amino acids. V lost 4 bases, J lost 0 bases, and 12 bases lay in between. Per germline, CDR1 LGHNA and CDR2 YSLEER.

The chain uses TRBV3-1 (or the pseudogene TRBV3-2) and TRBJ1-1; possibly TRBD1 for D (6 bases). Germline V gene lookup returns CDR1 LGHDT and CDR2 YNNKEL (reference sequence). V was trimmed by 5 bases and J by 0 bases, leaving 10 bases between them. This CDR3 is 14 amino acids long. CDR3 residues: CASSDRPMNTEAFF. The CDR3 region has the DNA TGTGCCAGCAGCGACAGGCCGATGAACACTGAAGCTTTCTTT.

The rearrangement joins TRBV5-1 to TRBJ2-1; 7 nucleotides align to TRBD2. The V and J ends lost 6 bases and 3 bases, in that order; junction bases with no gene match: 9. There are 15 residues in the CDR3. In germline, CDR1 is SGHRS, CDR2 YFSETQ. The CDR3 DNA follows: TGCGCCAGCACCCTCACTAGCGATCACTACAATGAGCAGTTCTTC. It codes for CASTLTSDHYNEQFF.

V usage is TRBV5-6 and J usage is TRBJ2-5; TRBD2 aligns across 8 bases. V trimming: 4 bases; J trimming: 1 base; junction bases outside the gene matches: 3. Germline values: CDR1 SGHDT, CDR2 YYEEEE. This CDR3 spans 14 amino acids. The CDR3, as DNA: TGTGCCAGCAGCCCCGGGGGGGTCCAAGAGACCCAGTACTTC. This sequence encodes CASSPGGVQETQYF. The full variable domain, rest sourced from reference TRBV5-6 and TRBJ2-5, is DAGVTQSPTHLIKTRGQQVTLRCSPKSGHDTVSWYQQALGQGPQFIFQYYEEEERQRGNFPDRFSGHQFPNYSSELNVNALLLGDSALYLCASSPGGVQETQYFGPGTRLLVL.

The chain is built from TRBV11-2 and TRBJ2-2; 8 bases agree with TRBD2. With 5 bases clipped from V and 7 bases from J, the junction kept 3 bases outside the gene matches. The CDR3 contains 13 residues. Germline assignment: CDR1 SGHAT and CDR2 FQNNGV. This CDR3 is CASSPGGVGELFF. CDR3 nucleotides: TGTGCCAGCAGCCCGGGAGGGGTCGGGGAGCTGTTTTTT.

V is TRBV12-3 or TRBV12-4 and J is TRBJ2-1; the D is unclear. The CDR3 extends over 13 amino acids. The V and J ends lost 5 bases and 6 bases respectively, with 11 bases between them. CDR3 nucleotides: TGTGCCAGCAGTCCGGTGGTCCCCAATGAGCAGTTCTTC. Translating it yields CASSPVVPNEQFF.

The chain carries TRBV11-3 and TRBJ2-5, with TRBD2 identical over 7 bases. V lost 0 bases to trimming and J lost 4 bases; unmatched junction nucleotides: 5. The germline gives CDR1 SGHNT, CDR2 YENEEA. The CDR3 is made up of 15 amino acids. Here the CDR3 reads CASSLDGGRTETQYF. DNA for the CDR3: TGTGCCAGCAGCTTAGACGGGGGGAGGACAGAGACCCAGTACTTC.

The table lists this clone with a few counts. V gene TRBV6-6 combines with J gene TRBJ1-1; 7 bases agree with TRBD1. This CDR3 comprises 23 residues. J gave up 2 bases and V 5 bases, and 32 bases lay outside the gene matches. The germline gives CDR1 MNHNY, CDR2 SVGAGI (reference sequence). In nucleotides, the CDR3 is TGTGCCAGCAGTCCCTTCTTGGTTTCCTTGTCTAGGACAGGATCGGGTGGAAACACTGAAGCTTTCTTT. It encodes CASSPFLVSLSRTGSGGNTEAFF.

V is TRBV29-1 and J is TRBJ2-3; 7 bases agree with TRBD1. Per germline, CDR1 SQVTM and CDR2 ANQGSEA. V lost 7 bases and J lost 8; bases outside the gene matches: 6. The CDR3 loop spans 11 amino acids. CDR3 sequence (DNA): TGCAGCGCTGACAGGGATTCTACGCAGTATTTT. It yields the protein CSADRDSTQYF.

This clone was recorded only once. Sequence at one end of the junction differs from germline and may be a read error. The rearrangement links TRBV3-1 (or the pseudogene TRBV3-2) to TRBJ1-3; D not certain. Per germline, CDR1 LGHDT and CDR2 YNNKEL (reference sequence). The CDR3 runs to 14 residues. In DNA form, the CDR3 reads TGTGCCAGCAGTCAAGAGGTCGGCGGAAACACCATATATTTT. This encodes CASSQEVGGNTIYF.

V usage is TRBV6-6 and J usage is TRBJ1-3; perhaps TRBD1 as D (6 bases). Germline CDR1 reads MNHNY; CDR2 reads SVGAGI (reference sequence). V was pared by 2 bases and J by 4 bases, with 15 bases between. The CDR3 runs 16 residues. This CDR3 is CASSYGDPGAGNTIYF. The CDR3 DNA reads TGTGCCAGCAGTTACGGGGACCCAGGGGCAGGAAACACCATATATTTT.

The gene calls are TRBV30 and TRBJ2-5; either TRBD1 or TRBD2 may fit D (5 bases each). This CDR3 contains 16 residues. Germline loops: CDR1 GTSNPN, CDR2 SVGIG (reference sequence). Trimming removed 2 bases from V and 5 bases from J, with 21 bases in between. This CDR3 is CAWSPKYTPGPETQYF. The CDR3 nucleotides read TGTGCCTGGAGTCCCAAGTACACGCCGGGGCCGGAGACCCAGTACTTC.

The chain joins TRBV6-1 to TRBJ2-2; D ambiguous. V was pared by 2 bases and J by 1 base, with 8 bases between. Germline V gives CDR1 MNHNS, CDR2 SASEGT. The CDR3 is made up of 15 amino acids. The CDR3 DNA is TGTGCCAGCAGTGAATGGGTAATGAACACCGGGGAGCTGTTTTTT. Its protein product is CASSEWVMNTGELFF.

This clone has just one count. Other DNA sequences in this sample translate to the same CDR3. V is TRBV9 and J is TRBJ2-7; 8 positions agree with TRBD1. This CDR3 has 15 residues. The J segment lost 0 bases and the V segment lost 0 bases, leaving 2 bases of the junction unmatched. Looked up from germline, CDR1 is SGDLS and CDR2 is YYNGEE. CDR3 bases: TGTGCCAGCAGCGTAGGGACAGGGAGCTCCTACGAGCAGTACTTC. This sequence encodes CASSVGTGSSYEQYF.

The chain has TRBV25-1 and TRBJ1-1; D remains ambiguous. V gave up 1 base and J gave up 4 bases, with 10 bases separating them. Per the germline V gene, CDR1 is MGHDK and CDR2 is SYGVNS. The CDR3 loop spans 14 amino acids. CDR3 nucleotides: TGTGCCAGCAGTGAATTTGGGGATGGCACTGAAGCTTTCTTT. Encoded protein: CASSEFGDGTEAFF.

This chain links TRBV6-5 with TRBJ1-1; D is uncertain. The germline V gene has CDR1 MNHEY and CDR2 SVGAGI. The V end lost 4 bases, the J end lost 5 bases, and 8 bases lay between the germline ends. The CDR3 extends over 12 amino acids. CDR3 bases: TGTGCCAGCAGTTCCCCGGAAACTGAAGCTTTCTTT. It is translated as CASSSPETEAFF.

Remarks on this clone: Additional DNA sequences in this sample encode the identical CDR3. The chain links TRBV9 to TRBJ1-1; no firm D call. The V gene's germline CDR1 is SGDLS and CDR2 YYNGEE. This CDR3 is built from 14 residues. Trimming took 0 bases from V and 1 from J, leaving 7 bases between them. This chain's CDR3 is CASSVEVGNTEAFF. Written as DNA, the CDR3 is TGTGCCAGCAGCGTAGAGGTGGGGAACACTGAAGCTTTCTTT.

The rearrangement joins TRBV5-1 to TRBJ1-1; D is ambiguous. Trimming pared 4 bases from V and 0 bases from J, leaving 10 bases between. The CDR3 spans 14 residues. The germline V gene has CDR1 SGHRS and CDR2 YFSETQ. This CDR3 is CASSLSNMNTEAFF. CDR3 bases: TGCGCCAGCAGCCTAAGTAACATGAACACTGAAGCTTTCTTT.

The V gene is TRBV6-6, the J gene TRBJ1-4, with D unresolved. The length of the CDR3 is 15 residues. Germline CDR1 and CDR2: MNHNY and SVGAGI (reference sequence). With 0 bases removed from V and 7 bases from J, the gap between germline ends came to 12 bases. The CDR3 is CASSYSGEALEKLFF. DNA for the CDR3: TGTGCCAGCAGTTACTCGGGAGAGGCCCTTGAAAAACTGTTTTTT.

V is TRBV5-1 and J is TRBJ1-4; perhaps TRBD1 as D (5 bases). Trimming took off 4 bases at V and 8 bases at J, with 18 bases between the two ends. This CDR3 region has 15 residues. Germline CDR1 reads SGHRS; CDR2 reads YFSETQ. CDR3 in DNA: TGCGCCAGCAGCGTCCAGGGTATTAGTCCGGAAAAACTGTTTTTT. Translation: CASSVQGISPEKLFF.

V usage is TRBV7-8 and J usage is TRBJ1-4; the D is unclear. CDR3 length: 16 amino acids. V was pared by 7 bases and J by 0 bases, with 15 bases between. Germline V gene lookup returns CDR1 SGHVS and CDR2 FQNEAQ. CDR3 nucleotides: TGTGCCAGCACCCTCGGAGTCCCTACAACTAATGAAAAACTGTTTTTT. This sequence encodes CASTLGVPTTNEKLFF.